One T cell receptor (beta chain) is described in this entry. The antigen is undetermined. The table came from immunoSEQ multiplex PCR; TCRdb's copy has only in-frame clones and leaves some out. The sample holds 2 million to 3 million clones; 80% to 95% are singletons and the top ten take 0.36%. This entry is derived from a study of shared clonotypes between healthy human individuals. The CDR3 is made up of 18 amino acids. V gave up 5 bases and J gave up 6 bases, with 26 bases separating them. CDR1 SGHTA and CDR2 FQGNSA come from the germline V gene. General study points: Against clonotypes common to all four donors, non-shared ones had lower generation probabilities. Clonotype sharing across several donors was observed for approximately 5% of naive CD4 clonotypes.

V is TRBV7-2 and J is TRBJ2-4; D tentatively fits TRBD1 or TRBD2 (6 bases each). Source material: naive CD4+ T cells from PBMCs. Subset denoted: CD45RA+ positively selected. The TCR comes from a man aged 18-30 years in good health. Some clones in this sample may be carry-over from other donors' samples. The CDR3 spells CASSRRRGGGRGGNIQYF. Written as DNA, the CDR3 is TGTGCCAGCAGCCGCCGTAGGGGTGGGGGGCGCGGAGGAAACATTCAGTACTTC.